The 3 T cell receptor beta chains reported below all come from one sample, sequenced in a study of regulatory T cells in long-lasting Graves disease. Time point given: newly diagnosed GD, antithyroid drugs for less than 3 months. The TCR library was made from RNA that had been extracted from PBMCs in TRIzol. Building the TCR beta libraries relied on iRepertoire HTBI primers, and CDR3 regions underwent Arm-PCR. MiXCR, run by TCRdb on the multiplex PCR reads, gives a single entry per CDR3 protein. Here the sample spans 350,000 to 450,000 distinct CDR3 sequences, approximately 15% being singletons. These records were also assigned to another study, of T cells in Graves' hyperthyroidism and ophthalmopathy.

The material sequenced was peripheral blood mononuclear cells (PBMCs), taken at new diagnosis, from a patient treated with antithyroid drugs. These receptors all stem from a woman aged 40 to 50 with Graves disease.

This clonotype was seen a few times. The rearrangement links TRBV4-2 to TRBJ2-5, with 7 bases lining up with TRBD1. Germline V gene data show CDR1 as LGHNA and CDR2 as YNFKEQ. Trimming took 0 bases from V and 7 from J; bases not matched to a gene: 11. CDR3 size: 16 residues. Here the CDR3 reads CASSQDRGQSLGTQYF. As DNA, the CDR3 is TGTGCCAGCAGCCAAGATCGGGGACAGTCACTAGGGACCCAGTACTTC.

This sequence joins TRBV20-1 and TRBJ2-1; 7 nucleotides agree with TRBD2. The ends lost 3 bases at V and 4 bases at J; junction bases unmatched: 6. The CDR3 extends over 14 amino acids. Germline-derived CDR1 and CDR2 are DFQATT and SNEGSKA (reference sequence). CDR3 DNA: TGCAGTGCTAGGCGGGAGTGGGAATACAATGAGCAGTTCTTC. The encoded protein is CSARREWEYNEQFF.

This clonotype showed up just a few times. The gene calls are TRBV12-3 or TRBV12-4 and TRBJ2-2; no clear D. Trimming took off 1 base at V and 4 bases at J, with 7 bases between the two ends. The CDR3 consists of 14 residues. The CDR3 nucleotides read TGTGCCAGCAGTTTAGATAGCCTCACCGGGGAGCTGTTTTTT. This translates into CASSLDSLTGELFF.